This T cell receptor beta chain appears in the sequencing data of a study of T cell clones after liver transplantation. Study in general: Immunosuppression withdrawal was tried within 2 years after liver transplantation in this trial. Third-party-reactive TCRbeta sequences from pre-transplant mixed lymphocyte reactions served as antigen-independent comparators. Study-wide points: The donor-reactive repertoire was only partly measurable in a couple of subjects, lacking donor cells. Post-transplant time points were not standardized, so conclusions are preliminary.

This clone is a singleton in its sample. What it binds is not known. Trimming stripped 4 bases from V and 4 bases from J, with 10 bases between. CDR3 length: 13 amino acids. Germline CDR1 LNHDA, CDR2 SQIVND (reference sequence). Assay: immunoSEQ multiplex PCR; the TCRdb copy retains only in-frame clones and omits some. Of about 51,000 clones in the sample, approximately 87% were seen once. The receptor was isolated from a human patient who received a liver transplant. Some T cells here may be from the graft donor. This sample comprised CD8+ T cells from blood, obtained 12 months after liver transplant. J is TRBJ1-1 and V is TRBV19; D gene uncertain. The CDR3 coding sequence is TGTGCCAGTAGTAGGTCGGCAGGCACTGAAGCTTTCTTT. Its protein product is CASSRSAGTEAFF.